The 16 T cell receptor beta chains presented below share a single source sample, sequenced in a study of cytotoxic CD8 clonotypes in ibrutinib-treated CLL (dated by TCRdb to the early 2020s). Library preparation used the immunoSEQ multiplex PCR assay. TCRdb holds this immuneACCESS table with in-frame rearrangements only. Some clones are missing; in checked studies, unresolved V genes explain under half, and the rest has no known cause. This sample has approximately 32,000 clones in its table, and almost 70% of those were observed once. 28% of the sample rests with the top ten. The sample in question was PBMCs, obtained before ibrutinib treatment. The receptors come from a human donor with chronic lymphocytic leukemia.

This rearrangement joins TRBV9 to TRBJ2-7; D may be TRBD2 (6 bases). The ends were cut back, 4 bases at V and 4 bases at J, with 15 bases in the middle. Germline loops: CDR1 SGDLS, CDR2 YYNGEE. This CDR3 is built from 14 residues. The DNA of the CDR3 is TGTGCCAGCAGCTACCGGGCCGGAGGGTACGAGCAGTACTTC. Translation gives CASSYRAGGYEQYF.

This chain connects TRBV30 to TRBJ2-2; the D is unclear. The length of the CDR3 is 13 residues. Germline V gene lookup returns CDR1 GTSNPN and CDR2 SVGIG (reference sequence). Trimming cost V 2 bases and J 6 bases, with 10 bases left between them. The CDR3 DNA is TGTGCCTGGAGTTCATTGTTACCCGGGGAGCTGTTTTTT. Protein product: CAWSSLLPGELFF.

The chain couples TRBV7-2 to TRBJ1-2; TRBD1 matches 7 bases. This CDR3 is 15 amino acids long. V dropped 1 base and J dropped 3; count of bases not matched to a gene: 5. CDR1 SGHTA and CDR2 FQGNSA come from the germline V gene. As DNA, the CDR3 is TGTGCCAGCAGCTTAGTGGCAGGGGGAGACTATGGCTACACCTTC. This codes for CASSLVAGGDYGYTF. Variable domain in full (rest from reference TRBV7-2 and TRBJ1-2): GAGVSQSPSNKVTEKGKDVELRCDPISGHTALYWYRQSLGQGLEFLIYFQGNSAPDKSGLPSDRFSAERTGGSVSTLTIQRTQQEDSAVYLCASSLVAGGDYGYTFGSGTRLTVV.

The V gene is TRBV5-1, the J gene TRBJ1-1; D unresolved. Deletions cut 4 bases from V and 1 base from J, with 14 bases between. Per the germline V gene, CDR1 is SGHRS and CDR2 is YFSETQ. CDR3 length equals 15 residues. The CDR3 DNA is TGCGCCAGCAGCCTGACGGGAAATGGGAACACTGAAGCTTTCTTT. Its translation is CASSLTGNGNTEAFF.

The rearrangement uses TRBV6-1 and TRBJ2-2, with D possibly TRBD1 on 5 matching bases. CDR1 is MNHNS, CDR2 SASEGT, per germline. V was shortened by 7 bases and J by 2 bases, with 11 bases between the two germline ends. The CDR3 is 14 amino acids. This CDR3 reads CASIGRVNTGELFF. The DNA of the CDR3 is TGTGCCAGCATTGGCAGGGTAAACACCGGGGAGCTGTTTTTT.

The rearrangement links TRBV19 to TRBJ2-6; 11 nucleotides match TRBD1. The CDR3 length is 16 residues. The ends lost 9 bases at V and 3 bases at J; junction bases unmatched: 7. The germline V gene has CDR1 LNHDA and CDR2 SQIVND (reference sequence). CDR3 protein: CASRTGGAGGANVLTF. Written as DNA, the CDR3 is TGTGCCAGCCGGACAGGGGGCGCGGGTGGGGCCAACGTCCTGACTTTC.

This clone was recorded a few times. The V and J genes are TRBV11-3 and TRBJ2-3; TRBD2 matches at 11 bases. Germline CDR1 reads SGHNT; CDR2 reads YENEEA. The CDR3 has 16 amino acids. After removal of 6 bases from V and 6 bases from J, the junction contained 11 bases not matched to a gene. CDR3 bases: TGTGCCAGCAGTCAACTAGCGGGAGCTACACAGGATACGCAGTATTTT. This translates into CASSQLAGATQDTQYF.

The chain uses TRBV10-3 and TRBJ1-5, with D possibly matching TRBD1 (6 bases). The length of the CDR3 is 16 residues. Germline loops: CDR1 ENHRY, CDR2 SYGVKD. The V end was cut by 0 bases, the J end by 1 base, with 10 bases between. As DNA, the CDR3 is TGTGCCATCAGTGAGTCGATAGGGGGGAGCAATCAGCCCCAGCATTTT. Translated, it gives CAISESIGGSNQPQHF.

The chain is built from TRBV27 and TRBJ2-7; D perhaps matches TRBD2 (5 bases). The CDR3 has 14 residues. Per the germline V gene, CDR1 is MNHEY and CDR2 is SMNVEV (reference sequence). Trimming shortened V by 8 bases and J by 3 bases, and 17 bases separated the two germline ends. The CDR3 DNA is TGTGCCAGCGGAGGTCCTACAGCTTACTACGAGCAGTACTTC. This codes for CASGGPTAYYEQYF.

The rearrangement joins TRBV5-1 to TRBJ2-6; TRBD1 agrees at 8 bases. CDR3 length: 18 amino acids. With V trimmed by 4 bases and J by 1 base, 10 bases remained unmatched. Germline values: CDR1 SGHRS, CDR2 YFSETQ. The CDR3 here is CASSPWAGGASGANVLTF. The CDR3 nucleotides read TGCGCCAGCAGCCCCTGGGCAGGGGGCGCTTCTGGGGCCAACGTCCTGACTTTC.

This clone came up once. The V call is TRBV30, the J call TRBJ2-3, with D unresolved. V was clipped by 0 bases and J by 4 bases, with 8 bases between them. In germline, CDR1 is GTSNPN, CDR2 SVGIG (reference sequence). The CDR3 totals 13 residues. The CDR3 here is CAWSVQASDTQYF. CDR3 DNA: TGTGCCTGGAGTGTACAAGCCTCAGATACGCAGTATTTT. Looking up the rest from reference TRBV30 and TRBJ2-3 gives the full variable domain: SQTIHQWPATLVQPVGSPLSLECTVEGTSNPNLYWYRQAAGRGLQLLFYSVGIGQISSEVPQNLSASRPQDRQFILSSKKLLLSDSGFYLCAWSVQASDTQYFGPGTRLTVL.

This rearrangement joins TRBV28 to TRBJ2-6; D ambiguous. CDR1 and CDR2 from the germline V gene are MDHEN and SYDVKM. V lost 9 bases and J lost 4, with 10 bases in between. The CDR3 is 13 amino acids. The CDR3 DNA reads TGTGCCAGTCGTGGCATCGGGGCCAACGTCCTGACTTTC. It translates to CASRGIGANVLTF.

This clone was detected only once. At one end, the junction sequence differs from germline, possibly due to a read error. The V gene is TRBV7-7, the J gene TRBJ2-5, with TRBD2 identical over 7 bases. This CDR3 is built from 14 residues. Germline V gives CDR1 SSHAT, CDR2 FNYEAQ (reference sequence). This CDR3 reads CASSRDRGGGTQYF. CDR3 DNA: TGTGCTAGCAGCCGGGACCGCGGCGGGGGGACCCAGTACTTC.

This chain joins TRBV7-3 and TRBJ2-3; D is unclear. The CDR3 runs 13 residues. Per the germline V gene, CDR1 is SGHTA and CDR2 is FQGTGA. Trimming pared 2 bases from V and 4 bases from J, leaving 7 bases between. The DNA for the CDR3 is TGTGCCAGCAGCTTACCTGGGGCAGATACGCAGTATTTT. Encoded protein: CASSLPGADTQYF.

This chain connects TRBV7-2 to TRBJ2-5, with 7 bases aligning to TRBD1. The CDR3 is 15 residues long. V lost 5 bases and J lost 3; bases outside the gene matches: 9. The germline V gene encodes CDR1 SGHTA and CDR2 FQGNSA. The DNA for the CDR3 is TGTGCCAGCAGCCGTCAAACAGGGGCCGAAGAGACCCAGTACTTC. It codes for CASSRQTGAEETQYF.

The gene calls are TRBV9 and TRBJ2-1; 9 positions agree with TRBD1. V dropped 3 bases and J dropped 6; count of bases not matched to a gene: 7. This CDR3 region has 15 residues. The V gene's germline CDR1 is SGDLS and CDR2 YYNGEE. The CDR3 reads CASSGTGDPINEQFF. In DNA, the CDR3 is TGTGCCAGCAGCGGGACAGGGGACCCTATCAATGAGCAGTTCTTC.